Following are 26 T cell receptor beta chains from one sample sequenced in a study of CD8 T cells in Susac syndrome. Random hexamers were used to reverse transcribe an amount of roughly 0.5 to 1 ug RNA. TCRdb reanalysed the immunoSEQ multiplex PCR reads using MiXCR and keeps one entry per CDR3 protein. The table includes around 130,000 distinct CDR3 sequences, roughly 95% detected once. What was sequenced was CD4+ T cells from PBMCs. The receptor source for this set is a human donor with multiple sclerosis.

V is TRBV30 and J is TRBJ1-2; D uncertain. Germline loops: CDR1 GTSNPN, CDR2 SVGIG (reference sequence). V was clipped by 1 base and J by 2 bases, with 11 bases between them. The CDR3 is 14 amino acids. The CDR3 sequence is CAWSAYGGNYGYTF. DNA for the CDR3: TGTGCCTGGAGTGCGTACGGAGGGAACTATGGCTACACCTTC.

The gene calls are TRBV19 and TRBJ1-1; D is unclear. Trimming removed 5 bases at V and 3 bases at J, with 7 bases between. The germline CDR1 and CDR2 sequences are LNHDA and SQIVND (reference sequence). The CDR3 sequence is 12 residues long. The CDR3 nucleotides read TGTGCCAGTAGTGAGGGAGACACTGAAGCTTTCTTT. It encodes CASSEGDTEAFF. Together with reference TRBV19 and TRBJ1-1, the CDR3 gives the full variable domain: DGGITQSPKYLFRKEGQNVTLSCEQNLNHDAMYWYRQDPGQGLRLIYYSQIVNDFQKGDIAEGYSVSREKKESFPLTVTSAQKNPTAFYLCASSEGDTEAFFGQGTRLTVV.

This chain links TRBV28 with TRBJ1-1, with D unresolved. V gave up 5 bases and J gave up 5 bases, with 12 bases separating them. Per germline, CDR1 MDHEN and CDR2 SYDVKM. This CDR3 region has 13 residues. This CDR3 reads CASSPRRWTEAFF. The CDR3 DNA reads TGTGCCAGCAGTCCCCGGCGGTGGACTGAAGCTTTCTTT.

V is TRBV7-9 and J is TRBJ2-7; 10 nucleotides agree with TRBD1. V was pared by 1 base and J by 5 bases, with 5 bases of the junction left unmatched. This CDR3 contains 15 residues. Looked up from germline, CDR1 is SEHNR and CDR2 is FQNEAQ (reference sequence). CDR3 nucleotides: TGTGCCAGCAGCTTAGGGACAGGGGGTATCAACGAGCAGTACTTC. This sequence encodes CASSLGTGGINEQYF.

The chain recombines TRBV20-1 with TRBJ2-3; the match to TRBD2 covers 8 bases. The CDR3 spans 16 residues. The trim removed 5 bases at V and 4 bases at J, leaving 14 bases unmatched. CDR1 is DFQATT and CDR2 is SNEGSKA in the germline V gene (reference sequence). The CDR3 is CSALALAGIVADTQYF. CDR3 coding DNA: TGCAGTGCTCTTGCCTTAGCGGGGATCGTCGCAGATACGCAGTATTTT.

The chain combines TRBV4-3 with TRBJ1-4, with D perhaps matching TRBD1 (5 bases). With 0 bases removed from V and 5 bases from J, the gap between germline ends came to 13 bases. Germline V CDR1 and CDR2: LGHNA, YSLEER. The CDR3 has 16 amino acids. The CDR3 reads CASSQDPGVLNEKLFF. The CDR3 nucleotides read TGCGCCAGCAGCCAAGACCCGGGGGTCCTCAATGAAAAACTGTTTTTT.

The chain has TRBV6-5 and TRBJ2-3; D ambiguous. Trimming took off 4 bases at V and 1 base at J, with 6 bases between the two ends. This CDR3 contains 13 residues. Per germline, CDR1 MNHEY and CDR2 SVGAGI. For the CDR3, the DNA is TGTGCCAGCAGTTTTCTGGGCACAGATACGCAGTATTTT. As protein: CASSFLGTDTQYF.

The chain carries TRBV6-6 and TRBJ2-7; 8 nucleotides match TRBD1. V shed 2 bases and J 6 bases; nucleotides not matched to a gene: 3. CDR3 size: 13 residues. CDR1 MNHNY and CDR2 SVGAGI come from the germline V gene (reference sequence). DNA of the CDR3: TGTGCCAGCAGTTACATCGACAGGGGCGAGCAGTACTTC. Protein: CASSYIDRGEQYF.

V is TRBV24-1 and J is TRBJ2-1; 9 nucleotides agree with TRBD2. Germline V gives CDR1 KGHDR, CDR2 SFDVKD. There are 15 residues in the CDR3. Trimming took 4 bases from V and 7 from J; bases not matched to a gene: 7. CDR3 sequence: CATSDIYLAGNEQFF. The DNA for the CDR3 is TGTGCCACCAGTGACATCTATCTAGCGGGGAATGAGCAGTTCTTC.

This chain uses TRBV5-1 with TRBJ2-1; D ambiguous. CDR3 length equals 15 residues. With 0 bases removed from V and 0 bases from J, the gap between germline ends came to 7 bases. CDR1 and CDR2 (germline): SGHRS, YFSETQ. CDR3 in amino acids: CASSLGVTSYNEQFF. The CDR3 DNA is TGCGCCAGCAGCTTGGGGGTGACCTCCTACAATGAGCAGTTCTTC.

This clonotype was seen only once. The CDR3 nucleotides are TGCAGTGCTAGGTCCCTTCAGGGAAACTATGGCTACACCTTC. The encoded protein is CSARSLQGNYGYTF. The chain couples TRBV20-1 to TRBJ1-2, with a possible D match to TRBD1 (5 bases). Germline V gene lookup returns CDR1 DFQATT and CDR2 SNEGSKA (reference sequence). V lost 3 bases, J lost 2 bases, and 13 bases lay in between. This CDR3 contains 14 residues.

This clonotype appeared a single time. V gene TRBV4-3 combines with J gene TRBJ1-1, with D maybe TRBD1 (6 bases). In germline, CDR1 is LGHNA, CDR2 YSLEER. V lost 0 bases to trimming and J lost 2 bases, with 16 bases between them. CDR3 length: 17 amino acids. The CDR3 DNA is TGCGCCAGCAGCCAAGAGGCGCGGGACACGGCTAACACTGAAGCTTTCTTT. It encodes CASSQEARDTANTEAFF.

The gene calls are TRBV6-2 or TRBV6-3 and TRBJ2-7; 8 nucleotides align to TRBD2. CDR1 and CDR2 (germline): MNHEY, SVGEGT. V was clipped by 10 bases and J by 4 bases; unmatched bases: 9. The CDR3 consists of 13 residues. CDR3 residues: CATKRGTSYEQYF. In nucleotides, the CDR3 is TGTGCCACTAAGCGGGGGACATCATACGAGCAGTACTTC.

This clonotype appeared once. The chain employs TRBV29-1 and TRBJ1-4; D remains ambiguous. This CDR3 comprises 10 residues. The V end was cut by 5 bases, the J end by 7 bases, with 5 bases between. Germline CDR1 reads SQVTM; CDR2 reads ANQGSEA. The CDR3 DNA sequence: TGCAGCGTTCTTCGTGAAAAACTGTTTTTT. Its protein product is CSVLREKLFF. Using reference TRBV29-1 and TRBJ1-4 for the parts outside the CDR3, the full variable domain is SAVISQKPSRDICQRGTSLTIQCQVDSQVTMMFWYRQQPGQSLTLIATANQGSEATYESGFVIDKFPISRPNLTFSTLTVSNMSPEDSSIYLCSVLREKLFFGSGTQLSVL.

The chain links TRBV28 to TRBJ2-3; no firm D call. Trimming took off 6 bases at V and 0 bases at J, with 7 bases between the two ends. This CDR3 has 13 residues. Germline CDR1 and CDR2: MDHEN and SYDVKM. As DNA, the CDR3 is TGTGCCAGCAGGCTGACTAGCACAGATACGCAGTATTTT. It yields the protein CASRLTSTDTQYF.

The chain uses TRBV24-1 and TRBJ1-1; D is unclear. Trimming stripped 3 bases from V and 5 bases from J, with 15 bases between. The CDR3 has 15 amino acids. Germline V gives CDR1 KGHDR, CDR2 SFDVKD. In DNA, the CDR3 is TGTGCCACCAGTGATCCCCTGGGCGACGGGACTGAAGCTTTCTTT. Translated, it gives CATSDPLGDGTEAFF.

The chain carries TRBV20-1 and TRBJ2-6; 8 bases are shared with TRBD1. This CDR3 has 15 amino acids. Trimming at V came to 0 bases and at J to 4 bases, leaving 2 bases not matched to a gene. The germline CDR1 and CDR2 sequences are DFQATT and SNEGSKA (reference sequence). DNA of the CDR3: TGCAGTGCTAGAGACAGGGGGCTGGGGGCCAACGTCCTGACTTTC. As protein: CSARDRGLGANVLTF.

V is TRBV27 and J is TRBJ2-7, with TRBD2 matching over 10 bases. Germline values: CDR1 MNHEY, CDR2 SMNVEV (reference sequence). Unmatched junction bases numbered 4, after V lost 8 bases and J lost 3 bases. The CDR3 totals 13 residues. The CDR3 DNA sequence: TGTGCCAGCCAGCGGGAGGGAAACTACGAGCAGTACTTC. It specifies CASQREGNYEQYF.

This sequence joins TRBV29-1 and TRBJ1-1; TRBD1 might be the D (6 bases). CDR3 size: 11 residues. Per the germline V gene, CDR1 is SQVTM and CDR2 is ANQGSEA. The ends were cut back, 6 bases at V and 3 bases at J, with 8 bases in the middle. CDR3 sequence reads: CSVDSYTEAFF. The CDR3 DNA reads as TGCAGCGTGGACAGTTACACTGAAGCTTTCTTT.

This clonotype was seen just once. The V and J genes are TRBV7-9 and TRBJ1-4; D call uncertain. The V end lost 3 bases, the J end lost 4 bases, and 9 bases lay between the germline ends. Germline CDR1 reads SEHNR; CDR2 reads FQNEAQ (reference sequence). The CDR3 runs 14 residues. This CDR3 reads CASSLGQNNEKLFF. In nucleotides, the CDR3 is TGTGCCAGCAGCTTGGGTCAGAATAATGAAAAACTGTTTTTT.

This sequence joins TRBV11-3 and TRBJ2-3; TRBD2 is a possible D gene (5 bases). V shed 5 bases and J shed 7 bases, with 13 bases lying between them. Germline V gene data show CDR1 as SGHNT and CDR2 as YENEEA. This CDR3 has 13 amino acids. CDR3 residues: CASSKPGRNTQYF. CDR3 sequence (DNA): TGTGCCAGCAGCAAGCCGGGGAGAAATACGCAGTATTTT.

This chain connects TRBV5-4 to TRBJ1-3; TRBD1 is a possible D gene (5 bases). The germline CDR1 and CDR2 sequences are SGHNT and YYREEE (reference sequence). V lost 5 bases to trimming and J lost 0 bases, with 21 bases between them. CDR3 size: 18 residues. The CDR3 nucleotides are TGTGCCAGCAGTCCGACCTCCGGAGGGACTCTCTCTGGAAACACCATATATTTT. Protein: CASSPTSGGTLSGNTIYF. Full variable domain (outside the CDR3, taken from reference TRBV5-4 and TRBJ1-3): ETGVTQSPTHLIKTRGQQVTLRCSSQSGHNTVSWYQQALGQGPQFIFQYYREEENGRGNFPPRFSGLQFPNYSSELNVNALELDDSALYLCASSPTSGGTLSGNTIYFGEGSWLTVV.

The chain is built from TRBV6-2 or TRBV6-3 and TRBJ2-1; a possible D gene is TRBD1 (6 bases). The CDR3 spans 17 residues. With 0 bases removed from V and 4 bases from J, the gap between germline ends came to 16 bases. CDR1 is MNHEY, CDR2 SVGEGT, per germline. CDR3: CASSYSSVTGIYNEQFF. The CDR3 coding sequence is TGTGCCAGCAGTTACTCGAGTGTTACAGGGATTTACAATGAGCAGTTCTTC.

The chain joins TRBV10-3 to TRBJ2-3; possibly TRBD2 for D (6 bases). CDR3 size: 16 residues. The germline V gene encodes CDR1 ENHRY and CDR2 SYGVKD. The ends were cut back, 0 bases at V and 3 bases at J, with 13 bases in the middle. The CDR3: CAISESKRAQTDTQYF. The CDR3 bases are TGTGCCATCAGTGAGTCGAAGCGGGCTCAAACAGATACGCAGTATTTT.

This clonotype was detected only once. An end of the junction differs from the germline gene, which may be a read error. The V call is TRBV2, the J call TRBJ2-5; 8 nucleotides line up with TRBD1. CDR3 length equals 15 residues. The germline CDR1 and CDR2 sequences are SNHLY and FYNNEI. Written as DNA, the CDR3 is TGTGCCAGCAGAGAAGTCAGGGGGCTAGGAGAGACCCAGTACTTC. Its translation is CASREVRGLGETQYF.

The V and J genes are TRBV20-1 and TRBJ1-1; no clear D gene. Germline V lookup: CDR1 DFQATT, CDR2 SNEGSKA (reference sequence). The CDR3 is 12 residues long. V shed 0 bases and J shed 7 bases, with 9 bases lying between them. The CDR3 is CSARDRGIEAFF. DNA for the CDR3: TGCAGTGCTAGAGATAGAGGTATTGAAGCTTTCTTT.